This T cell receptor (beta chain) was documented in a study of T cell responses to AZD1222 COVID-19 vaccine. Here immunoSEQ multiplex PCR was the method, and the copy in TCRdb shows in-frame clones only, minus some. The data show 85,000 to 130,000 clones, with 85% to 90% seen just once and 15% to 20% held by the top ten. The CDR3 is made up of 16 amino acids. Worth noting for this clone: Its antigen is undetermined.

Regarding the study as a whole: Regions left unmutated in variants are reportedly the target of nearly half of spike-specific TCRs. Clonal diversity was possibly underestimated, and the donors were mostly white British, with more females. Among AZD1222 vaccinees, only 5 or 6 were seropositive at baseline.

The origin of this receptor is an adult in good health. The V gene is TRBV12-1, the J gene TRBJ2-7; the table assigns TRBD2, which was not confirmed against the DNA. TRBV12-1 is recorded as a pseudogene. The sample in question was peripheral blood, obtained on day 0 of AZD1222 vaccination. CDR3 in amino acids: CASSLGVRDCTYEQYF. The CDR3, as DNA: TGTGCCAGCAGCTTAGGGGTCCGGGACTGCACCTACGAGCAGTACTTC.